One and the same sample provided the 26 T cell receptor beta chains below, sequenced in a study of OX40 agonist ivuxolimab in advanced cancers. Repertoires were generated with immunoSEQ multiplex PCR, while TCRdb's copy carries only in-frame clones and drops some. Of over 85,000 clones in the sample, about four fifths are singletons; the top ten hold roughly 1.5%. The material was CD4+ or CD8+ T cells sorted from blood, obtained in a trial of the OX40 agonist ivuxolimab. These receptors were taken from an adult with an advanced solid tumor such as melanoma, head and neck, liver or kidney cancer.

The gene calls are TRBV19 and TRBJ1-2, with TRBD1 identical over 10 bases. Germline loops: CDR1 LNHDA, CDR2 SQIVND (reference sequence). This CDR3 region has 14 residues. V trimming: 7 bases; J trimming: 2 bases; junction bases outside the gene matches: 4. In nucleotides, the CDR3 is TGTGCCAGTACTAGGGGACAGGGGAACTATGGCTACACCTTC. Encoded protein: CASTRGQGNYGYTF.

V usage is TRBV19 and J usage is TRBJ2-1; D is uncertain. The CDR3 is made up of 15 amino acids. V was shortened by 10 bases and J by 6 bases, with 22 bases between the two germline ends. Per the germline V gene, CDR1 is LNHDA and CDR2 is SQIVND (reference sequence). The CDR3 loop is CATQRESPLANEQFF. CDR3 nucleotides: TGTGCCACTCAACGAGAATCCCCCTTGGCCAATGAGCAGTTCTTC.

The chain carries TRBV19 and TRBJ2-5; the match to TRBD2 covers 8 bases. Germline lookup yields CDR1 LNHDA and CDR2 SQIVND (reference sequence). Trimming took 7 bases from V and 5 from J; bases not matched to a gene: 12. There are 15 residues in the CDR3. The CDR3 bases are TGTGCCAGTACCCCCGGGGGCGGGAGGAGCGAGACCCAGTACTTC. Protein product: CASTPGGGRSETQYF.

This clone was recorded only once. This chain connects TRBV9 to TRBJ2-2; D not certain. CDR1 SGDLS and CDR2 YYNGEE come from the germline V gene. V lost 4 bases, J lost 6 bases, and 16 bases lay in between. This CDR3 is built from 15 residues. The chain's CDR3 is CASSRTPQVAGELFF. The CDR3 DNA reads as TGTGCCAGCAGCCGAACTCCTCAGGTAGCCGGGGAGCTGTTTTTT. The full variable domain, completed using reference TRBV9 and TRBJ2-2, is DSGVTQTPKHLITATGQRVTLRCSPRSGDLSVYWYQQSLDQGLQFLIQYYNGEERAKGNILERFSAQQFPDLHSELNLSSLELGDSALYFCASSRTPQVAGELFFGEGSRLTVL.

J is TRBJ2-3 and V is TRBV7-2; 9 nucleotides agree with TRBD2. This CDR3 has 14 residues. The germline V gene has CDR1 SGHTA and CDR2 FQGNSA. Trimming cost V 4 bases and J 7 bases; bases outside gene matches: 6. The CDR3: CASSSSGTSYTQYF. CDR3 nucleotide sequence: TGTGCCAGCAGCTCTAGTGGGACTAGCTATACGCAGTATTTT.

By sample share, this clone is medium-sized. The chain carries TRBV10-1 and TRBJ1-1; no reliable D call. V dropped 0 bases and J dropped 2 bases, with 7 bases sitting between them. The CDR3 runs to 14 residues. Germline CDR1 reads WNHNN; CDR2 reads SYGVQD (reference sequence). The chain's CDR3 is CASSESRVNTEAFF. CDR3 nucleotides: TGCGCCAGCAGTGAGTCGAGGGTTAACACTGAAGCTTTCTTT.

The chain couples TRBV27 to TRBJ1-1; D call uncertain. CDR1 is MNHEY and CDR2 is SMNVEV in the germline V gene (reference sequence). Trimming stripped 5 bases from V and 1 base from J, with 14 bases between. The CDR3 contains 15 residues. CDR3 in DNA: TGTGCCAGCAGTCCCGTAGAGGCCTCGAACACTGAAGCTTTCTTT. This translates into CASSPVEASNTEAFF.

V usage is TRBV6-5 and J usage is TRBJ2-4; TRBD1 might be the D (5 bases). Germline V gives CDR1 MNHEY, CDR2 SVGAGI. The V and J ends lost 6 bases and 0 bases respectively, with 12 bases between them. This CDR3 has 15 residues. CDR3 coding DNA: TGTGCCAGCAGCCGAACAACAGGAGCCAAAAACATTCAGTACTTC. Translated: CASSRTTGAKNIQYF.

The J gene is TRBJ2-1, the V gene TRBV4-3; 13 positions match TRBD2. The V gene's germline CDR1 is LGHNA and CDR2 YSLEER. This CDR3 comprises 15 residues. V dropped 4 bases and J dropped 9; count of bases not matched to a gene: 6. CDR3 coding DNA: TGCGCCAGCAGCCTGTCACTAGCGGGAGGGGTTGAGCAGTTCTTC. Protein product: CASSLSLAGGVEQFF.

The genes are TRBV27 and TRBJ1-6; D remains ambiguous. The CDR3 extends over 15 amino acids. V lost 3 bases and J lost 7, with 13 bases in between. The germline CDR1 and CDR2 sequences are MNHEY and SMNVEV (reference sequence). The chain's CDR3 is CASSFQGSPNSPLHF. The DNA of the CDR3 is TGTGCCAGCAGTTTCCAAGGGTCCCCGAATTCACCCCTCCACTTT.

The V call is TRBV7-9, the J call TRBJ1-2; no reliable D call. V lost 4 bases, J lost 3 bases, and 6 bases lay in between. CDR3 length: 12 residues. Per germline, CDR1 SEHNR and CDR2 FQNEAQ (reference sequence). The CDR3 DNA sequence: TGTGCCAGCAGCTCGATCGACTATGGCTACACCTTC. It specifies CASSSIDYGYTF.

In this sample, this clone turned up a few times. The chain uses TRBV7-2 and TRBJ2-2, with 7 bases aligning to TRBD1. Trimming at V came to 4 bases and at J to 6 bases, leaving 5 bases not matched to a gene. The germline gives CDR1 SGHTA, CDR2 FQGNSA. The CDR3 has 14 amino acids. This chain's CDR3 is CASSSTTGPGELFF. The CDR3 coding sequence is TGTGCCAGCAGCTCAACGACAGGGCCCGGGGAGCTGTTTTTT.

This CDR3 reads CASSLTDTQYF. CDR3 in DNA: TGCGCCAGCAGCTTGACAGATACGCAGTATTTT. The chain uses TRBV5-1 and TRBJ2-3; D remains ambiguous. This CDR3 is built from 11 residues. V gave up 1 base and J gave up 3 bases, with 0 bases separating them. Germline CDR1 SGHRS, CDR2 YFSETQ.

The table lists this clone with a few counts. CDR3 residues: CASSREANQPQHF. As DNA, the CDR3 is TGTGCCAGCAGCCGCGAGGCGAATCAGCCCCAGCATTTT. This sequence joins TRBV7-9 and TRBJ1-5; D gene unclear. V was clipped by 5 bases and J by 4 bases, with 9 bases between them. Looked up from germline, CDR1 is SEHNR and CDR2 is FQNEAQ (reference sequence). The CDR3 runs to 13 residues.

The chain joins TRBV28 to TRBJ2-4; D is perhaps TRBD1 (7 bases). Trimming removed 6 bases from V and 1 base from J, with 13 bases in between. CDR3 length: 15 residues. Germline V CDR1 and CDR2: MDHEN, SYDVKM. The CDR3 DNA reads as TGTGCCAGCAGCCTACAGGGGAGGGCCAAAAACATTCAGTACTTC. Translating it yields CASSLQGRAKNIQYF. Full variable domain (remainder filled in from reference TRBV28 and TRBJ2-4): DVKVTQSSRYLVKRTGEKVFLECVQDMDHENMFWYRQDPGLGLRLIYFSYDVKMKEKGDIPEGYSVSREKKERFSLILESASTNQTSMYLCASSLQGRAKNIQYFGAGTRLSVL.

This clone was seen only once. CDR3 region: CASSLFGGLSLDTQYF. CDR3 coding DNA: TGCGCCAGCAGCCTCTTCGGGGGACTCTCCTTAGATACGCAGTATTTT. The V call is TRBV5-1, the J call TRBJ2-3, with a tentative D call TRBD2 (6 bases). Germline V CDR1 and CDR2: SGHRS, YFSETQ. The CDR3 is made up of 16 amino acids. The germline V and J ends were trimmed by 4 bases and 5 bases, with 20 bases remaining between them.

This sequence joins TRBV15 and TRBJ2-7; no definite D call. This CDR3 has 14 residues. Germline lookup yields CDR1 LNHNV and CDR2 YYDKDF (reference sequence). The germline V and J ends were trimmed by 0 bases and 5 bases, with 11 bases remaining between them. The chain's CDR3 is CATSREFGSDEQYF. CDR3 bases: TGTGCCACCAGCAGAGAATTTGGGTCGGACGAGCAGTACTTC.

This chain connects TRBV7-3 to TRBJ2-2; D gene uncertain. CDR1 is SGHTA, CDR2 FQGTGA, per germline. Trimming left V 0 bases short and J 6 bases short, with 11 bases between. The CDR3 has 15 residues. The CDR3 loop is CASSLTGRSPGELFF. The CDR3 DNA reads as TGTGCCAGCAGCTTAACTGGGCGAAGTCCCGGGGAGCTGTTTTTT.

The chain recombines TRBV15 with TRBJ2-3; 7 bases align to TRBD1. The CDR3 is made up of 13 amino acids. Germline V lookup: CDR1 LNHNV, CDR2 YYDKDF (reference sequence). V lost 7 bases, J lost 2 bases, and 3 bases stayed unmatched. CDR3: CATKTGTTDTQYF. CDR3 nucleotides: TGTGCCACCAAGACAGGGACCACAGATACGCAGTATTTT.

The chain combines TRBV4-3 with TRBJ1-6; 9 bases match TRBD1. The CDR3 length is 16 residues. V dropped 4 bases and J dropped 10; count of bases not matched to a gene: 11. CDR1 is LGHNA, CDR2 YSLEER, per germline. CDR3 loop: CASSPQGAKGGSPLHF. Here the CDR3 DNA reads TGCGCCAGCAGCCCACAGGGGGCTAAAGGAGGATCACCCCTCCACTTT.

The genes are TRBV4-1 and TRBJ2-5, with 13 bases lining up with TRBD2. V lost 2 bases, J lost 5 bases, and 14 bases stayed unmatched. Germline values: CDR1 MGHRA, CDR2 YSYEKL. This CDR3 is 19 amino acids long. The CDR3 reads CASSQKPQGLAGEMETQYF. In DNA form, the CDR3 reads TGCGCCAGCAGCCAAAAACCTCAAGGACTAGCGGGAGAGATGGAGACCCAGTACTTC.

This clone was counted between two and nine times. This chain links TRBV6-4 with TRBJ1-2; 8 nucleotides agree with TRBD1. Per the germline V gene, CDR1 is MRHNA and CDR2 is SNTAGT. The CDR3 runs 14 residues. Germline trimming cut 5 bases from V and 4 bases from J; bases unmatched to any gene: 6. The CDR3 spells CASSRTGIGYGYTF. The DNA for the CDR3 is TGTGCCAGCAGTCGGACAGGGATTGGCTATGGCTACACCTTC.

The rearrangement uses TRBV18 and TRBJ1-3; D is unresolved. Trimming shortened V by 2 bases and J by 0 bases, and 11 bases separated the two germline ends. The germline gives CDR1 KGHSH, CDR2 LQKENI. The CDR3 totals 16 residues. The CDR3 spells CASSPSTASSGNTIYF. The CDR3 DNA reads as TGTGCCAGCTCACCAAGCACAGCCTCCTCTGGAAACACCATATATTTT.

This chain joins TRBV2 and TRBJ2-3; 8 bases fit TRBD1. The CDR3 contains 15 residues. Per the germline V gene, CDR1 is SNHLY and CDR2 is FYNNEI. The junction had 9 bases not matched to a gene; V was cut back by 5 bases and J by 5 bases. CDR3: CASSSGQGNRDTQYF. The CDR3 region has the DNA TGTGCCAGCAGTTCCGGACAGGGAAATCGAGATACGCAGTATTTT.

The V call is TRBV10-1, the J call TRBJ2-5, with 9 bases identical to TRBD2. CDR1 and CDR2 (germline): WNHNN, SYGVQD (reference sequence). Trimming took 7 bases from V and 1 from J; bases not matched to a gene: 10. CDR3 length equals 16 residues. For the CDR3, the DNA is TGCGCCAGCAAGGTAGCGGGAGAGATCGGCCAAGAGACCCAGTACTTC. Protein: CASKVAGEIGQETQYF.

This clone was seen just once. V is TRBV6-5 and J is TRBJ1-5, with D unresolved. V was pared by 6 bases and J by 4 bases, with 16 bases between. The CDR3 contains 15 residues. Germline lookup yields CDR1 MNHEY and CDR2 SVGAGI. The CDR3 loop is CASSSGIPANQPQHF. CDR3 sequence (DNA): TGTGCCAGCAGCTCCGGGATCCCGGCGAATCAGCCCCAGCATTTT.